Sequencing of this T cell receptor (beta chain) was carried out in a study of T cells of healthy individuals. This CDR3 is 19 amino acids long. Germline V gene lookup returns CDR1 SGHKS and CDR2 YYEKEE (reference sequence). The V gene end was trimmed by 2 bases and the J gene end by 2 bases; junction bases not matched to a gene: 13. Each CDR3 protein gets one entry after TCRdb re-called the 5' RACE reads with MiXCR. Of 90,000 to 100,000 distinct CDR3 sequences listed, approximately 15% are singletons. The clonotype originates from a human donor in good health. This sequence joins TRBV5-5 and TRBJ2-1; 10 positions match TRBD2. The CDR3 region has the DNA TGTGCCAGCAGCTTAATGGCCCTAGCGGGAGTCTTGCCCTACAATGAGCAGTTCTTC. It codes for CASSLMALAGVLPYNEQFF. The variable domain in full, with the rest retrieved from reference TRBV5-5 and TRBJ2-1, is DAGVTQSPTHLIKTRGQQVTLRCSPISGHKSVSWYQQVLGQGPQFIFQYYEKEERGRGNFPDRFSARQFPNYSSELNVNALLLGDSALYLCASSLMALAGVLPYNEQFFGPGTRLTVL.